These 30 T cell receptor beta chains originate from one sample sequenced in a study of Tregs in tolerant kidney transplant recipients. Mixed chimerism was transient after nonmyeloablative marrow transplants from related graft donors. Some clones are missing from TCRdb's copy, which holds only in-frame ones; the method was immunoSEQ multiplex PCR. The sample carries roughly 86,000 clones, roughly 93% recorded once. Sequenced here: CD4+ T cells from blood (PBMCs), sampled 12 months after the transplant. These receptors were taken from a human patient who received a combined kidney and bone marrow transplant. These T cells may partly come from the graft donor.

This chain links TRBV5-1 with TRBJ2-3; D gene unclear. This CDR3 is built from 15 residues. V was shortened by 0 bases and J by 0 bases, with 8 bases between the two germline ends. Germline V gives CDR1 SGHRS, CDR2 YFSETQ. The CDR3 loop reads CASSLGGPSTDTQYF. CDR3 in DNA: TGCGCCAGCAGCTTGGGTGGCCCTAGCACAGATACGCAGTATTTT.

V and J are TRBV29-1 and TRBJ2-5; D is unclear. Germline V gene sequence: CDR1 SQVTM, CDR2 ANQGSEA. Trimming took off 1 base at V and 8 bases at J, with 20 bases between the two ends. The CDR3 spans 15 residues. This CDR3 reads CSVEVRRSTLITQYF. The CDR3 DNA follows: TGCAGCGTTGAAGTCAGACGGAGTACGTTGATTACCCAGTACTTC.

The rearrangement joins TRBV19 to TRBJ2-7; tentatively, D is TRBD1 (5 bases). Trimming took 2 bases from V and 1 from J, leaving 6 bases between them. Germline-derived CDR1 and CDR2 are LNHDA and SQIVND (reference sequence). CDR3 length: 13 residues. CDR3: CASSIQGSYEQYF. DNA of the CDR3: TGTGCCAGTAGTATACAGGGATCCTACGAGCAGTACTTC.

This chain joins TRBV6-5 and TRBJ2-5; TRBD1 matches 8 bases. Gene TRBJ2-7 matches the end of the DNA better, so the J call may be wrong. The CDR3 is made up of 15 amino acids. Germline V gene sequence: CDR1 MNHEY, CDR2 SVGAGI. The chain's CDR3 is CASSAQGGFSYEQYF. Here the CDR3 DNA reads TGTGCCAGCAGTGCACAGGGGGGATTCTCCTACGAGCAGTACTTC.

The chain links TRBV14 to TRBJ2-5, with 9 bases matching TRBD1. CDR3 length: 14 amino acids. V dropped 4 bases and J dropped 3; count of bases not matched to a gene: 3. Germline CDR1 and CDR2: SGHDN and FVKESK. In DNA form, the CDR3 reads TGTGCCAGCAGCCCTCGGACAGGGGAAGAGACCCAGTACTTC. Translating gives CASSPRTGEETQYF.

This chain uses TRBV7-6 with TRBJ1-1; D gene uncertain. CDR3 size: 15 residues. Germline CDR1 and CDR2: SGHVS and FNYEAQ. Trimming pared 1 base from V and 2 bases from J, leaving 11 bases between. This CDR3 is CASSLGGGTNTEAFF. The CDR3 DNA sequence: TGTGCCAGCAGCTTAGGCGGAGGTACTAACACTGAAGCTTTCTTT.

The CDR3 DNA is TGTGCCAGCAGCTTAACCGGACTAGCGGGGGCCTCAGGGGATACGCAGTATTTT. It specifies CASSLTGLAGASGDTQYF. The V gene is TRBV7-3, the J gene TRBJ2-3, with 13 bases aligning to TRBD2. The J segment lost 6 bases and the V segment lost 0 bases, leaving 9 bases of the junction unmatched. The CDR3 consists of 18 residues. Germline CDR1 reads SGHTA; CDR2 reads FQGTGA.

Notes on this clone: The same CDR3 arises from other DNA sequences in this sample as well. CDR3 protein: CASSEGTGDYSPLHF. The CDR3 bases are TGTGCCAGCAGTGAAGGGACAGGGGATTATTCACCCCTCCACTTT. The J gene is TRBJ1-6, the V gene TRBV6-1; 9 nucleotides align to TRBD1. Germline V CDR1 and CDR2: MNHNS, SASEGT. The CDR3 is 15 residues long. V lost 1 base, J lost 8 bases, and 3 bases stayed unmatched.

The chain couples TRBV5-6 to TRBJ2-7; 10 bases align to TRBD2. The germline V gene has CDR1 SGHDT and CDR2 YYEEEE. Trimming at V came to 0 bases and at J to 1 base, leaving 10 bases not matched to a gene. The CDR3 contains 18 residues. CDR3 protein: CASSLEPLLAGVSYEQYF. The CDR3 DNA sequence: TGTGCCAGCAGCTTGGAGCCCCTCCTAGCGGGGGTTTCCTACGAGCAGTACTTC.

This clone was seen a single time. This chain links TRBV21-1 with TRBJ2-1; TRBD2, the table's D call, lacks a check against the DNA. TRBV21-1 is an annotated pseudogene. This CDR3 contains 16 residues. CDR3 in amino acids: CASSRQGGASYNEQFF. In DNA, the CDR3 is TGTGCCAGCAGCAGGCAGGGCGGGGCCTCCTACAATGAGCAGTTCTTC.

The V gene is TRBV4-3, the J gene TRBJ2-3, with 9 bases lining up with TRBD2. This CDR3 has 17 residues. The V and J ends lost 2 bases and 0 bases, in that order; junction bases with no gene match: 6. CDR1 and CDR2 (germline): LGHNA, YSLEER. CDR3 loop: CASSQPLTSGSTDTQYF. The DNA of the CDR3 is TGCGCCAGCAGCCAACCACTTACTAGCGGGAGCACAGATACGCAGTATTTT.

The DNA of the CDR3 is TGCAGCGTGACAGGTTGGAACACTGAAGCTTTCTTT. Its protein product is CSVTGWNTEAFF. J is TRBJ1-1 and V is TRBV29-1; a possible D gene is TRBD1 (6 bases). CDR3 length: 12 residues. V was trimmed by 6 bases and J by 1 base, leaving 9 bases between them. Germline CDR1 is SQVTM and CDR2 is ANQGSEA.

This chain links TRBV5-1 with TRBJ1-1; tentative D call: TRBD1 (5 bases). V lost 4 bases and J lost 0, with 10 bases in between. This CDR3 region has 14 residues. Germline-derived CDR1 and CDR2 are SGHRS and YFSETQ. The DNA for the CDR3 is TGCGCCAGCAGCCTACAGGCGATGAACACTGAAGCTTTCTTT. This translates into CASSLQAMNTEAFF.

This clone has just one count. This chain connects TRBV7-3 to TRBJ2-1, with TRBD2 matching over 9 bases. Trimming removed 5 bases from V and 9 bases from J; junction bases left unmatched: 8. The CDR3 has 14 amino acids. Germline V lookup: CDR1 SGHTA, CDR2 FQGTGA. The CDR3 region has the DNA TGTGCCAGCAGCGTAAGTGGCGGGAGGGGTGAGCAGTTCTTC. It yields the protein CASSVSGGRGEQFF.

This clone was detected only once. One junction end does not reproduce the germline sequence, and a read error may be involved. Other DNA sequences in this sample translate to the same CDR3. V and J are TRBV5-1 and TRBJ1-6; maybe TRBD1 (6 bases). Looked up from germline, CDR1 is SGHRS and CDR2 is YFSETQ. The CDR3 extends over 15 amino acids. The CDR3 DNA reads TGCGCCAGCAGCTTGGCGTCAGGGGTTAATTCCCCCCTCCACTTT. Its protein is CASSLASGVNSPLHF.

The CDR3 loop is CASLGRQPYEQYF. The CDR3 nucleotides read TGTGCCAGCCTGGGCAGGCAACCCTACGAGCAGTACTTC. The chain has TRBV6-6 and TRBJ2-7, with D unclear. V lost 8 bases and J 2 bases, leaving 13 bases between the germline ends. The CDR3 loop spans 13 amino acids. Germline CDR1 MNHNY, CDR2 SVGAGI (reference sequence).

This chain connects TRBV21-1 to TRBJ1-1; the DNA was not used to check the table's D call, TRBD1. TRBV21-1 is annotated as a pseudogene. This CDR3 is 14 amino acids long. The CDR3 spells CASSKGHMNTEAFF. The CDR3 DNA sequence: TGTGCCAGCAGCAAAGGACACATGAACACTGAAGCTTTCTTT.

This chain uses TRBV9 with TRBJ2-1; 8 bases agree with TRBD2. The J segment lost 6 bases and the V segment lost 1 base, leaving 6 bases of the junction unmatched. Germline values: CDR1 SGDLS, CDR2 YYNGEE. This CDR3 has 15 residues. CDR3 sequence: CASSVRSGSFNEQFF. Here the CDR3 DNA reads TGTGCCAGCAGCGTACGAAGCGGGAGTTTCAATGAGCAGTTCTTC.

The rearrangement uses TRBV19 and TRBJ2-7; 8 bases line up with TRBD2. CDR1 and CDR2 from the germline V gene are LNHDA and SQIVND (reference sequence). V gave up 4 bases and J gave up 1 base; unmatched junction bases: 6. The CDR3 runs to 15 residues. CDR3 nucleotides: TGTGCCAGTAGTACCTTAGCGGGACGATCCTACGAGCAGTACTTC. Amino acid sequence: CASSTLAGRSYEQYF.

The chain carries TRBV5-1 and TRBJ1-1; TRBD1 might be the D (5 bases). Trimming removed 1 base from V and 5 bases from J, with 15 bases in between. CDR1 SGHRS and CDR2 YFSETQ come from the germline V gene. The CDR3 spans 15 residues. The CDR3 DNA reads as TGCGCCAGCAGCTTGACAGGCCCTAGGGTAACTGAAGCTTTCTTT. Translated, it gives CASSLTGPRVTEAFF.

This clone has more than one count but fewer than ten. This chain connects TRBV11-2 to TRBJ2-5; possibly TRBD2 for D (5 bases). CDR3 size: 12 residues. Deletions cut 4 bases from V and 5 bases from J, with 8 bases between. CDR1 is SGHAT, CDR2 FQNNGV, per germline. CDR3 region: CASSWTGETQYF. In DNA form, the CDR3 reads TGTGCCAGCAGCTGGACGGGGGAGACCCAGTACTTC.

The rearrangement uses TRBV4-1 and TRBJ2-1; D call uncertain. Germline V gene lookup returns CDR1 MGHRA and CDR2 YSYEKL. The V end lost 0 bases, the J end lost 7 bases, and 10 bases lay between the germline ends. The CDR3 extends over 14 amino acids. The CDR3, as DNA: TGCGCCAGCAGCCAAGAGATAGTCTTGAATGAGCAGTTCTTC. Protein sequence: CASSQEIVLNEQFF.

This clone was recorded only once. CDR3 loop: CASSVAWNSGNTIYF. The CDR3 nucleotides are TGTGCCAGCAGCGTAGCATGGAACAGTGGAAACACCATATATTTT. The chain couples TRBV9 to TRBJ1-3; D not certain. Germline V gives CDR1 SGDLS, CDR2 YYNGEE. This CDR3 has 15 amino acids. V gave up 0 bases and J gave up 3 bases, with 10 bases separating them.

The chain employs TRBV4-1 and TRBJ2-3, with TRBD2 as a possible D gene (6 bases). V gave up 0 bases and J gave up 2 bases, with 12 bases separating them. This CDR3 comprises 16 residues. Germline V CDR1 and CDR2: MGHRA, YSYEKL. The CDR3 region has the DNA TGCGCCAGCAGCCAAGATCGGGACTGGTACACAGATACGCAGTATTTT. The encoded protein is CASSQDRDWYTDTQYF.

The chain has TRBV4-1 and TRBJ1-2; TRBD1 aligns across 8 bases. The germline CDR1 and CDR2 sequences are MGHRA and YSYEKL. The CDR3 covers 19 residues. J lost 1 base, V lost 2 bases, and 15 bases had no gene match. The chain's CDR3 is CASSQSFISGTGGNYGYTF. In DNA form, the CDR3 reads TGCGCCAGCAGCCAATCCTTTATATCCGGGACAGGCGGTAACTATGGCTACACCTTC.

The J gene is TRBJ2-1, the V gene TRBV11-2; a possible D gene is TRBD2 (6 bases). The CDR3 length is 14 residues. Germline V gene data show CDR1 as SGHAT and CDR2 as FQNNGV. Trimming pared 5 bases from V and 7 bases from J, leaving 15 bases between. This CDR3 is CASSPNGGGNEQFF. The CDR3 DNA sequence: TGTGCCAGCAGCCCTAACGGTGGGGGGAATGAGCAGTTCTTC.

The chain is built from TRBV7-9 and TRBJ1-1; 10 bases map to TRBD1. The CDR3 length is 19 residues. V shed 5 bases, J shed 6 bases, and the junction held 21 bases outside the gene matches. CDR1 is SEHNR, CDR2 FQNEAQ, per germline (reference sequence). CDR3 in amino acids: CASSPGRTRQGALPPEAFF. DNA of the CDR3: TGTGCCAGCAGCCCTGGGCGGACACGACAGGGGGCCTTACCCCCTGAAGCTTTCTTT.

The rearrangement links TRBV5-1 to TRBJ2-7, with D tentatively TRBD1 (5 bases). The V gene's germline CDR1 is SGHRS and CDR2 YFSETQ. The CDR3 runs 15 residues. Trimming removed 2 bases from V and 6 bases from J, with 18 bases in between. The CDR3: CASSFYSKGKGEQYF. The CDR3 coding sequence is TGCGCCAGCAGCTTTTACTCAAAGGGGAAGGGCGAGCAGTACTTC. Variable domain in full (rest from reference TRBV5-1 and TRBJ2-7): KAGVTQTPRYLIKTRGQQVTLSCSPISGHRSVSWYQQTPGQGLQFLFEYFSETQRNKGNFPGRFSGRQFSNSRSEMNVSTLELGDSALYLCASSFYSKGKGEQYFGPGTRLTVT.

V usage is TRBV18 and J usage is TRBJ2-5; D is unclear. The better agreement between TRBJ2-7 and the DNA end casts doubt on the J call. Germline CDR1 reads KGHSH; CDR2 reads LQKENI. The CDR3 sequence is 13 residues long. Here the CDR3 DNA reads TGTGCCAGCTCACCAAGTAGCTCCTACGAGCAGTACTTC. Translation gives CASSPSSSYEQYF.

This clone was counted between two and nine times. V usage is TRBV7-8 and J usage is TRBJ2-3; D is undetermined. CDR3 length equals 12 residues. Germline loops: CDR1 SGHVS, CDR2 FQNEAQ. The V end was cut by 5 bases, the J end by 0 bases, with 3 bases between. For the CDR3, the DNA is TGTGCCAGCAGCCCTAGCACAGATACGCAGTATTTT. Translating it yields CASSPSTDTQYF.